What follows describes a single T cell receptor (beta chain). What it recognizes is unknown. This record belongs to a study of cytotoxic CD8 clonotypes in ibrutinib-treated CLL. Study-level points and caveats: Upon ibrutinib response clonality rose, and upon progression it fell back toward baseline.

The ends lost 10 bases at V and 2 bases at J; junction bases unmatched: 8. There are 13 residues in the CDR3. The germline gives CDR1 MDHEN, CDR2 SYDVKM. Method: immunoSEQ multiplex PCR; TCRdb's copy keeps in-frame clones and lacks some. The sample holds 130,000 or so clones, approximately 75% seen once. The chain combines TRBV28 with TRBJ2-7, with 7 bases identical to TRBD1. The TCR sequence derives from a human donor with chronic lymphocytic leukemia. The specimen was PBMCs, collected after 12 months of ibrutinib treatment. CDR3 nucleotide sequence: TGTGCCAACAAGCGGACAGGAACCTACGAGCAGTACTTC. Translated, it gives CANKRTGTYEQYF.